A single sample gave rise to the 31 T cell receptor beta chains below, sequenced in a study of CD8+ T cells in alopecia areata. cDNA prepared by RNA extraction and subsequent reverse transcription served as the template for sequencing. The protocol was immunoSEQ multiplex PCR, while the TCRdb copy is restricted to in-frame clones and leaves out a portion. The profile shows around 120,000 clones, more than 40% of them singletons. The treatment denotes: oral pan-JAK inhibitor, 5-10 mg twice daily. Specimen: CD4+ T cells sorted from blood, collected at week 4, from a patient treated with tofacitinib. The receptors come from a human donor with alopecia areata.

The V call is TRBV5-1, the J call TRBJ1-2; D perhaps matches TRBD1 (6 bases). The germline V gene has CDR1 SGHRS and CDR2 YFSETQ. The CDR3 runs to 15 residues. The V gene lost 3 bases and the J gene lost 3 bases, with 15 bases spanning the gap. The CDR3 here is CASSSTQGSYYGYTF. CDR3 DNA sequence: TGCGCCAGCAGCTCTACGCAGGGGTCCTACTATGGCTACACCTTC.

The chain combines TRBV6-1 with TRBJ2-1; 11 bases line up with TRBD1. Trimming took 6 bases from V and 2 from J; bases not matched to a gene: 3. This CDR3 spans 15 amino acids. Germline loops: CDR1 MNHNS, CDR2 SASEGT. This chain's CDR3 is CASSPGQGAYNEQFF. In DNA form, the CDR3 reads TGTGCCAGCAGCCCGGGACAGGGGGCCTACAATGAGCAGTTCTTC.

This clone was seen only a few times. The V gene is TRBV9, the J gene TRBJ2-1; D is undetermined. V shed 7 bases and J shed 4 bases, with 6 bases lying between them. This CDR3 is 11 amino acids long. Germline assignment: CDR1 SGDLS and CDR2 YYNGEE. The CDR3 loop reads CASASYNEQFF. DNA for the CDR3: TGTGCCAGCGCTAGTTACAATGAGCAGTTCTTC.

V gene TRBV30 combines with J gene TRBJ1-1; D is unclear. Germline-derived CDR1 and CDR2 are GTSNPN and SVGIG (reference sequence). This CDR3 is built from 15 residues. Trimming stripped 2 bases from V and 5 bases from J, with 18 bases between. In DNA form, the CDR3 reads TGTGCCTGGAGTCTTAGCTATTCTCGGGAGACTGAAGCTTTCTTT. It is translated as CAWSLSYSRETEAFF.

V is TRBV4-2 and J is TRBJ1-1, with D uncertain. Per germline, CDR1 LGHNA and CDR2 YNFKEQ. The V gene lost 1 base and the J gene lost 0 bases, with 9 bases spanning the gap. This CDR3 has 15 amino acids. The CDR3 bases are TGTGCCAGCAGCCAAGGGCAGAACTTGAACACTGAAGCTTTCTTT. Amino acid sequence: CASSQGQNLNTEAFF.

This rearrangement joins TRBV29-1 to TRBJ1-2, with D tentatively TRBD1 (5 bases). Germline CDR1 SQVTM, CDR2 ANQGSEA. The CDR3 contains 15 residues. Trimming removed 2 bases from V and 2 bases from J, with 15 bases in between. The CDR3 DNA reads TGCAGCGTTGAAACCACGGGTGGGGGGAACTATGGCTACACCTTC. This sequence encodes CSVETTGGGNYGYTF.

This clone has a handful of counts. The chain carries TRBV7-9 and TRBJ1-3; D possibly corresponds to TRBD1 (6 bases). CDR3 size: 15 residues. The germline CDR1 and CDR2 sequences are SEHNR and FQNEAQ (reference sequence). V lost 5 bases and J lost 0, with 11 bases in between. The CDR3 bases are TGTGCCAGCAGCAAACAGGGACTCTCTGGAAACACCATATATTTT. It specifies CASSKQGLSGNTIYF.

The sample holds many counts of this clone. CDR3 in amino acids: CASSQPLQGTNYGYTF. In DNA, the CDR3 is TGCGCCAGCAGCCAGCCATTACAGGGGACTAACTATGGCTACACCTTC. The rearrangement uses TRBV4-1 and TRBJ1-2; 7 bases are a match to TRBD1. Trimming took 3 bases from V and 0 from J; bases not matched to a gene: 7. Germline values: CDR1 MGHRA, CDR2 YSYEKL. The CDR3 consists of 16 residues.

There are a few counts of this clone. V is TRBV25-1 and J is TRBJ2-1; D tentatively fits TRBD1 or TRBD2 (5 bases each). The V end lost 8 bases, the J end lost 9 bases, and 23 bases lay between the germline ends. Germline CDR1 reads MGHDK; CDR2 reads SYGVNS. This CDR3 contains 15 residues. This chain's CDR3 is CASSLRGPLHLEQFF. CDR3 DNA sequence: TGTGCCAGCTCCCTCCGGGGCCCGCTCCACCTTGAGCAGTTCTTC.

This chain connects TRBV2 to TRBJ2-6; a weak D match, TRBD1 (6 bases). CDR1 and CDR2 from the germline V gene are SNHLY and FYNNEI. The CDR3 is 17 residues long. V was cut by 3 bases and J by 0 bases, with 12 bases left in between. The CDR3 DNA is TGTGCCAGCAGTGACAGGGGACCTAGCTCTGGGGCCAACGTCCTGACTTTC. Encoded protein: CASSDRGPSSGANVLTF.

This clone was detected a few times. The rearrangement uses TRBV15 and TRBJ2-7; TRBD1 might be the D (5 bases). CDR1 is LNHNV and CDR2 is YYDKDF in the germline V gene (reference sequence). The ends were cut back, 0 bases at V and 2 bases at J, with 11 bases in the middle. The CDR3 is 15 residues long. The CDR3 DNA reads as TGTGCCACCAGCAGAGAGGTAGGACACGCCTACGAGCAGTACTTC. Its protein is CATSREVGHAYEQYF.

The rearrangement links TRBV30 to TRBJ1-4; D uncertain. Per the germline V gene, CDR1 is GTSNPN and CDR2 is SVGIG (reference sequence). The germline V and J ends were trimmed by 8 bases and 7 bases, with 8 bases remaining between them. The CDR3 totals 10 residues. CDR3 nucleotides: TGTGCCGGATACTCTGAAAAACTGTTTTTT. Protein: CAGYSEKLFF.

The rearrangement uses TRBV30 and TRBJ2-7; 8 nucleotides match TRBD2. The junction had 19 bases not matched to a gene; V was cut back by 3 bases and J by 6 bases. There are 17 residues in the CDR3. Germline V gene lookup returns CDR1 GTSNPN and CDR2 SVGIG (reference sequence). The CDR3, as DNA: TGTGCCTGGAGACGCCGGCCGGGACTAGGGGCGACGGGCGAGCAGTACTTC. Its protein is CAWRRRPGLGATGEQYF.

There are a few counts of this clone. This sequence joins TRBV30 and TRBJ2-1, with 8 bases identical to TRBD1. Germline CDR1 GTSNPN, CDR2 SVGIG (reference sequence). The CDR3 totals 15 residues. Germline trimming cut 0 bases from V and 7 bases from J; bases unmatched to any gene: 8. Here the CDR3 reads CAWSVLGQGTNEQFF. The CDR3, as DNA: TGTGCCTGGAGTGTACTAGGACAGGGTACGAATGAGCAGTTCTTC.

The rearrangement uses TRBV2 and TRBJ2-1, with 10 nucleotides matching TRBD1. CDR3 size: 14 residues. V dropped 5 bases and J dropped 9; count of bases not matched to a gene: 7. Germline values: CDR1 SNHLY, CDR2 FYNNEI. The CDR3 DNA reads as TGTGCCAGCAGTCCCGGGACAGGGGTTTCTGAGCAGTTCTTC. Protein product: CASSPGTGVSEQFF.

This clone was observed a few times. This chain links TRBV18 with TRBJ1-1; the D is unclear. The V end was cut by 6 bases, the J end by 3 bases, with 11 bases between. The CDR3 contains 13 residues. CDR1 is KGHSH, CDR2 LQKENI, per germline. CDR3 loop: CASSPDMYTEAFF. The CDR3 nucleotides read TGTGCCAGCTCTCCTGATATGTACACTGAAGCTTTCTTT.

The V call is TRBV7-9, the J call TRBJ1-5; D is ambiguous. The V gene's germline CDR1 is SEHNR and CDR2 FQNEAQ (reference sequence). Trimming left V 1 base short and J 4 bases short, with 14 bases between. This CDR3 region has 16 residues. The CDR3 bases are TGTGCCAGCAGCTTAGTGTCGGGGTTCCTTAATCAGCCCCAGCATTTT. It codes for CASSLVSGFLNQPQHF.

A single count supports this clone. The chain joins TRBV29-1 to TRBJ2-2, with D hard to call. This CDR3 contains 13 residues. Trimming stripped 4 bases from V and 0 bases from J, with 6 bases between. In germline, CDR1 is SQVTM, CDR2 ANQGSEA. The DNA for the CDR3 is TGCAGCGTTGTACGGTCGAACACCGGGGAGCTGTTTTTT. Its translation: CSVVRSNTGELFF.

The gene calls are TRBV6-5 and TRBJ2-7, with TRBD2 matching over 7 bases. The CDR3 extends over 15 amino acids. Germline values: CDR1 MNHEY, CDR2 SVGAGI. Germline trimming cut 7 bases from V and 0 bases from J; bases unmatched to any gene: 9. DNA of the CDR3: TGTGCCAGCACCGATGGGGCGGGGGACTCCTACGAGCAGTACTTC. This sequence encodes CASTDGAGDSYEQYF.

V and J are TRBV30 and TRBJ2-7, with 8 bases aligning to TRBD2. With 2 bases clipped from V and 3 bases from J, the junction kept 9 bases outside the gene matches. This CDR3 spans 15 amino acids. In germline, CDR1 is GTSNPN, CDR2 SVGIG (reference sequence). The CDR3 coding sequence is TGTGCCTGGAGTCATTATAGCGGGAATTACTACGAGCAGTACTTC. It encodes CAWSHYSGNYYEQYF. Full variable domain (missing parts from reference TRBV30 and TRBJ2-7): SQTIHQWPATLVQPVGSPLSLECTVEGTSNPNLYWYRQAAGRGLQLLFYSVGIGQISSEVPQNLSASRPQDRQFILSSKKLLLSDSGFYLCAWSHYSGNYYEQYFGPGTRLTVT.

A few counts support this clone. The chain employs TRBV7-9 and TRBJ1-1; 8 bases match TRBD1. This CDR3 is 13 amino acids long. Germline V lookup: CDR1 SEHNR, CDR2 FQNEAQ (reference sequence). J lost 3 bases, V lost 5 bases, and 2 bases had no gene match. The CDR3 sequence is CASSPTGDTEAFF. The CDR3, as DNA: TGTGCCAGCAGCCCGACAGGGGACACTGAAGCTTTCTTT.

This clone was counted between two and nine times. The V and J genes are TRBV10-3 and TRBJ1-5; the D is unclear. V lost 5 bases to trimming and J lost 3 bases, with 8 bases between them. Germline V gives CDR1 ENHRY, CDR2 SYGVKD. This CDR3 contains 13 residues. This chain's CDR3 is CAISPGDNQPQHF. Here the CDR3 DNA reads TGTGCCATCAGTCCAGGTGACAATCAGCCCCAGCATTTT.

The CDR3 bases are TGTGCCTGGAGTGGAACTAGCGGGGGTCGGTACGAGCAGTACTTC. Translated: CAWSGTSGGRYEQYF. V gene TRBV30 combines with J gene TRBJ2-7, with 11 bases identical to TRBD2. Germline V gene sequence: CDR1 GTSNPN, CDR2 SVGIG (reference sequence). The V segment lost 1 base and the J segment 4 bases; nucleotides outside the gene matches: 6. The CDR3 is 15 residues long.

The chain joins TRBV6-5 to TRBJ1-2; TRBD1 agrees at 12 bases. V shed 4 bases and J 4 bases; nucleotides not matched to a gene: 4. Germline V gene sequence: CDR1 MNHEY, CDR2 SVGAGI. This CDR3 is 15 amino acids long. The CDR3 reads CASSLGQGARYGYTF. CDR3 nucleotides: TGTGCCAGCAGTTTGGGACAGGGGGCACGCTATGGCTACACCTTC.

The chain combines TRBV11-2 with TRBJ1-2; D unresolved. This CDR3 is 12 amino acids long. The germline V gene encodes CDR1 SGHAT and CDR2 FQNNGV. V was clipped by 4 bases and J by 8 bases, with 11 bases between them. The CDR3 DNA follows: TGTGCCAGCAGCTATGCGGTGGGGGGCTACACCTTC. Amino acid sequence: CASSYAVGGYTF.

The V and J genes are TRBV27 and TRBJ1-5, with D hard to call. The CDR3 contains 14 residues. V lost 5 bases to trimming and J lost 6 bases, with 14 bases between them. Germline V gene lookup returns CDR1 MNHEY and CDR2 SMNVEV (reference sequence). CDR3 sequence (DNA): TGTGCCAGCAGTATGGACGGAAGGATTCAGCCCCAGCATTTT. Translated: CASSMDGRIQPQHF.

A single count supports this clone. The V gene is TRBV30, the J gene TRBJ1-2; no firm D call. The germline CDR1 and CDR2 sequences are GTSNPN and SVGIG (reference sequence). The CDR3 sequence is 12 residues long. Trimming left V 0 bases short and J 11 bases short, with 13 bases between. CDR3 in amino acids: CAWSVSGSLYTF. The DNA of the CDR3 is TGTGCCTGGAGTGTAAGCGGGAGTCTGTACACCTTC.

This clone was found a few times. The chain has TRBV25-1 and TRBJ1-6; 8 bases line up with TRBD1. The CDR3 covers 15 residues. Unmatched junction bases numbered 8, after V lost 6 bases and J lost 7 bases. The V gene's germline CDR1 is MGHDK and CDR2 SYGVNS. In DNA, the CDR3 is TGTGCCAGCAGACGGACAGGGTTAAGGAATTCACCCCTCCACTTT. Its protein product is CASRRTGLRNSPLHF. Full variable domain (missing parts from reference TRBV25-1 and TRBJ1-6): EADIYQTPRYLVIGTGKKITLECSQTMGHDKMYWYQQDPGMELHLIHYSYGVNSTEKGDLSSESTVSRIRTEHFPLTLESARPSHTSQYLCASRRTGLRNSPLHFGNGTRLTVT.

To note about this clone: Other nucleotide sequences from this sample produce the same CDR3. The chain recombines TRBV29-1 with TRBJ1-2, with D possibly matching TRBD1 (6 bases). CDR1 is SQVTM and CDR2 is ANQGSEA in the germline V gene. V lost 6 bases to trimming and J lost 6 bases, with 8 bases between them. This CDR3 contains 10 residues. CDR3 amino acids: CSVNRDGYTF. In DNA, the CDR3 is TGCAGCGTGAACAGGGATGGCTACACCTTC.

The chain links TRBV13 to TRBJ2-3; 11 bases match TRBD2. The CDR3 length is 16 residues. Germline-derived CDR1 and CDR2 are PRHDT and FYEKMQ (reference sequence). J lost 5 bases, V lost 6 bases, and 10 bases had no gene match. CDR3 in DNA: TGTGCCAGCAGAGTAGCGGGGGGGCACTTTGGAGATACGCAGTATTTT. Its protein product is CASRVAGGHFGDTQYF.

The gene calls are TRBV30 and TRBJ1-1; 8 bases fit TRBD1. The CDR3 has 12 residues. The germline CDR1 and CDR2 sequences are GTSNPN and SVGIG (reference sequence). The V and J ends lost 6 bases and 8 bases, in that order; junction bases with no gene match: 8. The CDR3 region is CACSGGTVEAFF. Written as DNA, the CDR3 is TGTGCCTGTTCAGGGGGCACGGTGGAAGCTTTCTTT.